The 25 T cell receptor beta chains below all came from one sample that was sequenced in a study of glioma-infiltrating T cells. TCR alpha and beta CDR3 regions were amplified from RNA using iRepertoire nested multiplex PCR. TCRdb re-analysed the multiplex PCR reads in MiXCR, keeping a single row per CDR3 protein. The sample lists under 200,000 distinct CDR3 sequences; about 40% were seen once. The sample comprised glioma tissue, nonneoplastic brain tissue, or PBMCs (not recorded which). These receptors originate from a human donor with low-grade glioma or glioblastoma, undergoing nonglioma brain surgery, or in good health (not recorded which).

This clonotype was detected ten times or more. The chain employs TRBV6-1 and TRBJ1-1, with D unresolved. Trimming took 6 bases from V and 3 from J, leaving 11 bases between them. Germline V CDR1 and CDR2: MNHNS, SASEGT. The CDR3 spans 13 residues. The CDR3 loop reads CASRYQVDTEAFF. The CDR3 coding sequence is TGTGCCAGCAGGTATCAGGTTGACACTGAAGCTTTCTTT.

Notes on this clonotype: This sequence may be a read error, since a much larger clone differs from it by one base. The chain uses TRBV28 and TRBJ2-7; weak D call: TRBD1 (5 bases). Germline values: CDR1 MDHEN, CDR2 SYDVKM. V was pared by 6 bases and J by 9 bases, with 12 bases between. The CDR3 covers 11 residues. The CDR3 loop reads CASRSQGWQYF. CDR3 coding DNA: TGTGCCAGCAGATCCCAGGGTTGGCAGTACTTC.

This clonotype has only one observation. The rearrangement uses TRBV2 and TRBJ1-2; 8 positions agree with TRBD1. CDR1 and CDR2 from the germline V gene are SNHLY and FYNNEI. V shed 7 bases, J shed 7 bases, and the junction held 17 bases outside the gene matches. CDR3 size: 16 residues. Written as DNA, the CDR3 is TGTGCCAGCATGAGGCTCCTTACTGACAGGGGATGTGGCTACACCTTC. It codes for CASMRLLTDRGCGYTF.

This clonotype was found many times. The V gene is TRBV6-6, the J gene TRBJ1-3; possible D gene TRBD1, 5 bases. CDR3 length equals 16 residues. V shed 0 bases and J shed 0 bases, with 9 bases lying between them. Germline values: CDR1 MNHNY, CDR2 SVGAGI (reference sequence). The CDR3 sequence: CASSYSPGDSGNTIYF. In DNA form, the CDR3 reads TGTGCCAGCAGTTACTCGCCGGGGGACTCTGGAAACACCATATATTTT.

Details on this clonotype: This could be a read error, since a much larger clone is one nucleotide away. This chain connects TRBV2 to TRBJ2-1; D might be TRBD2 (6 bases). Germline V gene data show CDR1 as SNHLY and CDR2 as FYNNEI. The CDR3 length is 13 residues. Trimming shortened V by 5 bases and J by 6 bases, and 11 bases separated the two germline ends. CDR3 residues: CASSIWTINEQFF. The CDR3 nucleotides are TGTGCCAGCAGTATCTGGACTATCAATGAGCAGTTCTTC.

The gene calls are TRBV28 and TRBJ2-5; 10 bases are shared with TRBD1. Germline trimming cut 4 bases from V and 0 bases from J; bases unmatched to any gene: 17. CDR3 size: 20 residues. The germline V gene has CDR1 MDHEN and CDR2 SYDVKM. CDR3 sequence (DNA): TGTGCCAGCAGTTCGCTACCCGGGACAGGGGATTCAGGGTACCAAGAGACCCAGTACTTC. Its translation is CASSSLPGTGDSGYQETQYF. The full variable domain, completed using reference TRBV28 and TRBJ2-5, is DVKVTQSSRYLVKRTGEKVFLECVQDMDHENMFWYRQDPGLGLRLIYFSYDVKMKEKGDIPEGYSVSREKKERFSLILESASTNQTSMYLCASSSLPGTGDSGYQETQYFGPGTRLLVL.

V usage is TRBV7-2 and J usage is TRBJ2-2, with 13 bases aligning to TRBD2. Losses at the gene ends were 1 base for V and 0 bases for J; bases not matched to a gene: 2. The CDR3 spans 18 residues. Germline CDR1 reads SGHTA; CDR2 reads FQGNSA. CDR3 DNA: TGTGCCAGCAGCTTAGACACTAGCGGGAGGGCGAACACCGGGGAGCTGTTTTTT. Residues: CASSLDTSGRANTGELFF.

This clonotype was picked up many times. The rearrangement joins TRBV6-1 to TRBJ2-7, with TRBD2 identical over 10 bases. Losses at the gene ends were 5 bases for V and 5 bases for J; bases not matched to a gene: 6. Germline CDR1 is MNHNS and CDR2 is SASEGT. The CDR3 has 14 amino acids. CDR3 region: CASSPGLAFDEQYF. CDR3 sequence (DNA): TGTGCCAGCAGTCCGGGACTAGCGTTCGACGAGCAGTACTTC.

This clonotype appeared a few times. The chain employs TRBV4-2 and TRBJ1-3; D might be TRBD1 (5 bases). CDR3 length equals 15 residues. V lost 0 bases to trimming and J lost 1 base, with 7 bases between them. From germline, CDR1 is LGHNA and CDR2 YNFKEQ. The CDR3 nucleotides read TGTGCCAGCAGCCAAGACGGGGGATCTGGAAACACCATATATTTT. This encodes CASSQDGGSGNTIYF.

The CDR3 nucleotides read TGTGCCAGCAGCTTAGCGGGGCACCACAATGAGCAGTTCTTC. Protein sequence: CASSLAGHHNEQFF. The rearrangement joins TRBV7-6 to TRBJ2-1; D is perhaps TRBD1 (5 bases). Germline loops: CDR1 SGHVS, CDR2 FNYEAQ. Trimming left V 0 bases short and J 5 bases short, with 8 bases between. This CDR3 spans 14 amino acids.

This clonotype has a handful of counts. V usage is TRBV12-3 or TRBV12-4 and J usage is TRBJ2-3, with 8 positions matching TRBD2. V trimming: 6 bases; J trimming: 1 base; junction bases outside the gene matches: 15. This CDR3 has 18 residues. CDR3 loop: CASSPTSGLAVGTDTQYF. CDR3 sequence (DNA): TGTGCCAGCAGCCCCACCTCCGGACTAGCAGTTGGCACAGATACGCAGTATTTT.

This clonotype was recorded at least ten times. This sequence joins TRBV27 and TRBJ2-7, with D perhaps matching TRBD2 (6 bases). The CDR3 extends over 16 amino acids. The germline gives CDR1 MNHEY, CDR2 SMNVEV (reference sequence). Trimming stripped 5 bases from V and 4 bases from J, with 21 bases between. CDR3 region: CASSPQPGTSLYEQYF. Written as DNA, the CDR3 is TGTGCCAGCAGTCCTCAACCCGGGACTTCTTTATACGAGCAGTACTTC.

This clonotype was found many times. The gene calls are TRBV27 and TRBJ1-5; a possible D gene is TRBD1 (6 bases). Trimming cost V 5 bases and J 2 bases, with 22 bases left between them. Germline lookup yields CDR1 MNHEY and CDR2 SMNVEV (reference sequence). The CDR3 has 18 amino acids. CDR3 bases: TGTGCCAGCAGTCCCACTTCCTTCGACAGGTCTGGCAATCAGCCCCAGCATTTT. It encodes CASSPTSFDRSGNQPQHF.

The CDR3 coding sequence is TGTGCCAGCAGTCCCCGGGACAGAAAAAACATTCAGTACTTC. Amino acid sequence: CASSPRDRKNIQYF. The rearrangement uses TRBV28 and TRBJ2-4; TRBD1 matches 7 bases. J gave up 4 bases and V 5 bases, and 5 bases lay outside the gene matches. The CDR3 runs 14 residues. CDR1 and CDR2 from the germline V gene are MDHEN and SYDVKM. Full variable domain (missing parts from reference TRBV28 and TRBJ2-4): DVKVTQSSRYLVKRTGEKVFLECVQDMDHENMFWYRQDPGLGLRLIYFSYDVKMKEKGDIPEGYSVSREKKERFSLILESASTNQTSMYLCASSPRDRKNIQYFGAGTRLSVL.

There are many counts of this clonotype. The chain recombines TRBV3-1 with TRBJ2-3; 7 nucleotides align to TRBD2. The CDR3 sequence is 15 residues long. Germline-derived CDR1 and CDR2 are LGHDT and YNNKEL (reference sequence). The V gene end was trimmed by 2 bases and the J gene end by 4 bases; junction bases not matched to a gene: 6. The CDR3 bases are TGTGCCAGCAGCCAACGGTCCGGGAGGTCAGATACGCAGTATTTT. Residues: CASSQRSGRSDTQYF.

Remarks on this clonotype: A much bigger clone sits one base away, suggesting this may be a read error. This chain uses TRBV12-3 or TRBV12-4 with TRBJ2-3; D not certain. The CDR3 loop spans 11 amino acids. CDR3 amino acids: CASSLKDTKYF. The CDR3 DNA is TGTGCCAGCAGTTTGAAAGATACGAAGTATTTT.

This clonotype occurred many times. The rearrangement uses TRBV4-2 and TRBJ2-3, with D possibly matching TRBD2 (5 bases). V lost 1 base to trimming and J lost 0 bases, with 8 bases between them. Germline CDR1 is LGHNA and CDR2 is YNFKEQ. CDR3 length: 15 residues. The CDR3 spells CASSQGRTSTDTQYF. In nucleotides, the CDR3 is TGTGCCAGCAGCCAAGGGAGGACTAGCACAGATACGCAGTATTTT.

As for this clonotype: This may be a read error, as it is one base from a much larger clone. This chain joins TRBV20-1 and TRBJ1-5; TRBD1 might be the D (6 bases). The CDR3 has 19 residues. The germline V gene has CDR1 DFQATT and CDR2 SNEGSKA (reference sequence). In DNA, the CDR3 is TGCAGTGCCGCTCGGGGGGCGGTGGCAGGCCCCCTATTCAATCAGCCCAAGCATTTT. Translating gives CSAARGAVAGPLFNQPKHF.

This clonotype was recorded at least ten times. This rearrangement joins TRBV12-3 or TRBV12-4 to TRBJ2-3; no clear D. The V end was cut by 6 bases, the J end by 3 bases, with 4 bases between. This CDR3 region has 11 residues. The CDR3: CASRITDTQYF. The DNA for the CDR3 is TGTGCCAGCAGGATAACAGATACGCAGTATTTT.

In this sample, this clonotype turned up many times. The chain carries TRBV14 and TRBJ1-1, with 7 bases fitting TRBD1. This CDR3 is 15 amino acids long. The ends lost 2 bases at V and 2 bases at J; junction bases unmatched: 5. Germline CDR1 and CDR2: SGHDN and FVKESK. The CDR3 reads CASSQRTGRNTEAFF. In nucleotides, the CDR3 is TGTGCCAGCAGCCAAAGGACAGGACGAAACACTGAAGCTTTCTTT.

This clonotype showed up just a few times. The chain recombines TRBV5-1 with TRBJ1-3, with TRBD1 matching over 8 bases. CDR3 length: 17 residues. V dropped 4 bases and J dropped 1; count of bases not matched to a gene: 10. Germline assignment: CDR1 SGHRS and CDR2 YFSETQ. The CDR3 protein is CASSPAGGAGSGNTIYF. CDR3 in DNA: TGCGCCAGCAGCCCCGCAGGGGGCGCGGGATCTGGAAACACCATATATTTT.

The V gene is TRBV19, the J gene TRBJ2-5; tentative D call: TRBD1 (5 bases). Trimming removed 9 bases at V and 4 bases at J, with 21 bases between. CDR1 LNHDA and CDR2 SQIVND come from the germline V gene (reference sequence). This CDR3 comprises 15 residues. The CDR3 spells CASQATANKRETQYF. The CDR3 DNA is TGTGCCAGCCAAGCGACAGCGAACAAACGAGAGACCCAGTACTTC.

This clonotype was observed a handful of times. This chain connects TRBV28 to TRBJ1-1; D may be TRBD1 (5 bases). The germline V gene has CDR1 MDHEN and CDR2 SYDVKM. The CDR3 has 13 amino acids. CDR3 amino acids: CVSSLSRVREAFF. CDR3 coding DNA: TGTGTTAGCAGTTTATCAAGGGTCAGGGAGGCTTTCTTT.

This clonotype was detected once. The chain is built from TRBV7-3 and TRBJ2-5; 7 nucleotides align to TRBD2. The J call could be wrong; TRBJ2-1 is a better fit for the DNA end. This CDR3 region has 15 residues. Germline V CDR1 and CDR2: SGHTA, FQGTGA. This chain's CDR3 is CASSSRRKGRDEQFF. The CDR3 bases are TGTGCCAGCAGCTCAAGACGGAAAGGGAGGGATGAGCAGTTCTTC.

The CDR3 spells CARERYSQETQYF. The CDR3 region has the DNA TGTGCCAGGGAGCGGTATTCCCAAGAGACCCAGTACTTC. The V call is TRBV19, the J call TRBJ2-5; D perhaps matches TRBD2 (5 bases). The CDR3 length is 13 residues. Trimming removed 9 bases at V and 1 base at J, with 12 bases between. Germline V CDR1 and CDR2: LNHDA, SQIVND (reference sequence).